These T cell receptor beta chains were read from a single sample in a study of low-dose radiotherapy and immunotherapy resistance in tumors. TCRdb fed the reads into MiXCR, producing one record per CDR3 protein. The sample records approximately 30,000 distinct CDR3 sequences, around 54% being singletons. The sequences come from PBMCs, collected after low-dose radiotherapy plus immunotherapy. Receptor source: a male donor with gallbladder cancer. Both conserved end residues are part of each CDR3. The D gene is left open where the match is weak. Size is stated for part of the rows, as once, few or many counts, or as a class when the clone is expanded.

>many|TRBV2|NA|TRBJ2-3
CASSEGGAGKDTQYF
>NA|TRBV9|NA|TRBJ2-1
CASLRYRGGMIF
>medium-sized|TRBV12-3/TRBV12-4|TRBD1|TRBJ1-6
CASTRTGGGSPLHF
>many|TRBV29-1|TRBD2|TRBJ2-7
CSVEEQRDRSYEQYF
>NA|TRBV6-5|TRBD2|TRBJ2-7
CASKSLAGGDYEQYF
>many|TRBV7-2|TRBD1|TRBJ2-7
CASSETGGIDEQYF
>NA|TRBV3-1|NA|TRBJ2-7
CASSLEQGLEQYF
>medium-sized|TRBV28|NA|TRBJ2-3
CASTDSSTDTQYF
>NA|TRBV19|TRBD1|TRBJ2-1
CASSRGTGDEQFF
>NA|TRBV14|NA|TRBJ2-3
CASSQDGGSFPRDTQYF
>many|TRBV5-5|NA|TRBJ1-5
CASSWGNQPQHF
>many|TRBV27|NA|TRBJ1-3
CASSTRAGGNTIYF
>many|TRBV3-1|NA|TRBJ2-1
CASSHWGAEQFF
>medium-sized|TRBV10-3|TRBD2|TRBJ2-3
CAIMASGRSSGRAGSTDTQYF
>few|TRBV19|NA|TRBJ2-3
CASSLSRGGDTQYF
>many|TRBV12-3/TRBV12-4|TRBD1|TRBJ1-2
CASSPAAGQGVGYTF
>NA|TRBV30|TRBD1|TRBJ2-7
CAWKLNRGSSEQYF
>many|TRBV12-3/TRBV12-4|TRBD1|TRBJ2-2
CASSLGGQGAAGELFF
>NA|TRBV9|TRBD2|TRBJ2-1
CASSVKEREGSYNEQFF
>many|TRBV20-1|NA|TRBJ2-3
CSARVLGTDTQYF
>NA|TRBV18|TRBD2|TRBJ2-4
CASPTRLAGATLAKNIQYF
>many|TRBV18|NA|TRBJ2-7
CASSLGGARRDEQYF
>few|TRBV6-5|NA|TRBJ1-2
CASSYGEGYDYGYTF
>once|TRBV29-1|NA|TRBJ1-1
CSVEDKLGRQAFF
>many|TRBV12-3/TRBV12-4|NA|TRBJ2-7
CASSLGIIYEQYF
>few|TRBV29-1|TRBD2|TRBJ2-5
CSATTSGGETQYF
>NA|TRBV7-5|NA|TRBJ2-1
CISVPAAPRPNEQFF
>NA|TRBV5-1|NA|TRBJ1-1
CASSQGSTEAFF
>NA|TRBV20-1|NA|TRBJ2-1
CSARDSLRGHEQFF
>NA|TRBV10-2|TRBD1|TRBJ2-1
CASRGDRDYNEQFF
>medium-sized|TRBV28|NA|TRBJ2-3
CASSPLDTQYF
>many|TRBV20-1|NA|TRBJ2-7
CSAQRAGSSYEQYF
>NA|TRBV24-1|NA|TRBJ1-2
CATSDSRVNYGYTF
>NA|TRBV6-2/TRBV6-3|NA|TRBJ1-2
CASSRPKNYGYTF
>NA|TRBV7-8|TRBD2|TRBJ2-5
CASRPLGGGETQYF
>NA|TRBV5-4|NA|TRBJ1-5
CASSLGGDQPQHF
>medium-sized|TRBV3-1|NA|TRBJ2-3
CASSRVGTDTQYF
>many|TRBV28|TRBD2|TRBJ2-1
CASSPFKLAGTYNEQFF
>NA|TRBV29-1|TRBD1|TRBJ1-1
CSAGGQSNTEAFF
>NA|TRBV6-1|NA|TRBJ1-5
CASSRQIISNQPQHF
>many|TRBV11-2|TRBD1|TRBJ2-4
CASSPPGGGNIQYF
>NA|TRBV6-1|NA|TRBJ2-3
CASSEAQKQSTQYF
>NA|TRBV2|NA|TRBJ1-4
CASSEGGHANEKLFF
>few|TRBV14|TRBD1|TRBJ1-2
CASSQVGQTFAF
>NA|TRBV5-6|TRBD1|TRBJ2-1
CASTETGQSSYNEQFF
>medium-sized|TRBV5-6|NA|TRBJ2-7
CASSLRPSYEQYF
>once|TRBV5-1|NA|TRBJ1-1
CASSLDLESNTEAFF
>many|TRBV5-1|TRBD1|TRBJ1-1
CASSPQGAGTEAFF
>many|TRBV27|NA|TRBJ1-1
CASSPWLNTEAFF
>NA|TRBV6-2/TRBV6-3|NA|TRBJ2-1
CASSEGRGGPYNEQFF
>many|TRBV27|TRBD2|TRBJ2-7
CASSLGSGLVGYEQYF
>NA|TRBV5-1|TRBD2|TRBJ2-3
CASSRGADTQYF
>medium-sized|TRBV2|TRBD2|TRBJ2-3
CASSDAAGGTDTQYF
>NA|TRBV6-1|NA|TRBJ2-2
CASSPTFRGGGTGELFF
>NA|TRBV5-1|TRBD1|TRBJ2-7
CASSSAGQGPYEQYF
>medium-sized|TRBV28|NA|TRBJ2-5
CAITVPFGETQYF
>NA|TRBV7-6|NA|TRBJ2-1
CASSPTYNEQFF